The entry below gives a single T cell receptor beta chain sequence along with its context. Its target is not known. This sample is part of a study of identical twins. The study, taken as a whole, reports: Cord blood beta clonotypes that were abundant carried fewer insertions, and memory repertoires showed no such trend. Potential partial confounding of zero-insertion analyses by invariant MAIT and iNKT cells was noted.

Unique molecular identifiers were in the cDNA, with template-switch universal primer binding. Each CDR3 protein gets one entry after TCRdb re-called the 5' RACE reads with MiXCR. There are about 1.7 million distinct CDR3 sequences in the sample; roughly a third occur only once, and around 0.25% lies in the top ten. What was sequenced was cord blood. The receptor was derived from a newborn girl in good health.

Written as DNA, the CDR3 is TGTGCCAGCAGTTACTCCCTGGGGGGTTACAATGAGCAGTACTTC. This codes for CASSYSLGGYNEQYF. The chain links TRBV6-2 or TRBV6-3 to TRBJ2-5, with D perhaps matching TRBD2 (6 bases). The length of the CDR3 is 15 residues. V lost 0 bases, J lost 11 bases, and 19 bases lay in between. Germline V CDR1 and CDR2: MNHEY, SVGEGT.